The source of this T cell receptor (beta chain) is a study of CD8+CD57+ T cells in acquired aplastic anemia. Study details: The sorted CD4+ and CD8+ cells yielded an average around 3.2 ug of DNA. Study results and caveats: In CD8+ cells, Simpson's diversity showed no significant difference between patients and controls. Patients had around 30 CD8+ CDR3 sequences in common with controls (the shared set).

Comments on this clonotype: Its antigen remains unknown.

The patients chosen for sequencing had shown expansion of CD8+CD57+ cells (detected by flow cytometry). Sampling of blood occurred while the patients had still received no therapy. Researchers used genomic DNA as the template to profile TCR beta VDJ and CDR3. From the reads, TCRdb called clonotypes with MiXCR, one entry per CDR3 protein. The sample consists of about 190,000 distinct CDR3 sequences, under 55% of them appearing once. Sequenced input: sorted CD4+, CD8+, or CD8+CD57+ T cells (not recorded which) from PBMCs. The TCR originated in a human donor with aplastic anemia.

CDR3 region: CASSVGREGNQPQHF. In nucleotides, the CDR3 is TGTGCCAGCAGTGTTGGAAGGGAGGGCAATCAGCCCCAGCATTTT. The rearrangement uses TRBV2 and TRBJ1-5, with D uncertain. The CDR3 has 15 amino acids. V was shortened by 4 bases and J by 2 bases, with 12 bases between the two germline ends. Germline V CDR1 and CDR2: SNHLY, FYNNEI. The variable domain in full, with the rest retrieved from reference TRBV2 and TRBJ1-5, is EPEVTQTPSHQVTQMGQEVILRCVPISNHLYFYWYRQILGQKVEFLVSFYNNEISEKSEIFDDQFSVERPDGSNFTLKIRSTKLEDSAMYFCASSVGREGNQPQHFGDGTRLSIL.